This T cell receptor beta chain came from a study of OX40 agonist ivuxolimab in advanced cancers. At the level of the study: The group had a mean age of around 60 years, ranged from roughly 23 to 85, and was 82.7% male.

The table lists this clone with a few counts. TCRdb keeps only in-frame clones here, not all; method: immunoSEQ multiplex PCR. Of about 110,000 clones listed, less than 95% are singletons. CDR1 and CDR2 from the germline V gene are KGHSH and LQKENI. The CDR3 extends over 13 amino acids. The ends were cut back, 2 bases at V and 5 bases at J, with 10 bases in the middle. The starting material was CD4+ or CD8+ T cells sorted from blood, obtained in a trial of the OX40 agonist ivuxolimab. The receptor comes from an adult with an advanced solid tumor such as melanoma, head and neck, liver or kidney cancer. The rearrangement links TRBV18 to TRBJ2-7; D is uncertain. The CDR3 is CASSPTQVHEQYF. In DNA form, the CDR3 reads TGTGCCAGCTCACCAACTCAGGTCCACGAGCAGTACTTC.